This T cell receptor beta chain comes out of a study of cytomegalovirus exposure and HLA in healthy donors (dated by TCRdb to 2016 to 2017). With respect to the entire study: In an earlier analysis of some 550 of the donors, about 270 Gb of sequence data and 90 million to 130 million unique TCR beta sequences from about 179 million T cells were reported. The study combined high-throughput TCR immunosequencing, statistical association of individual TCRs with disease status, and machine learning to predict cytomegalovirus infection status. All discovery cohort repertoires had been generated using a single sequencing platform. An earlier analysis of approximately 500 of the donors applied high-throughput TCR beta sequencing to assess whether each TCR beta V gene segment acted as functional or pseudogenic. Rather than drawing on any new phenotypic data, the later analysis identified candidate immune exposures from TCR beta sequences and the way those sequences occurred across donors. A handful of DR-DQ haplotypes were treated as single units for association and clustering because of strong linkage in the cohort. The aim of the study was to test whether cataloging public T cell receptors could identify signatures of past pathogen exposure. Genome-wide SNP genotypes for about 65% of the 666 donors were used in a later genetic analysis, which treated that subset as a discovery cohort. A later analysis re-examined previously published TCR beta repertoires from 600 to 700 donors and added high-resolution HLA genotyping to investigate patterns of TCR occurrence. Among roughly 400 genotyped donors of the cohort, an average of about 220,000 unique TCR beta nucleotide sequences was sequenced per donor, of which roughly 17% were non-productive. Donor age, sex, ethnicity and CMV serostatus were compiled together with the repertoire data. Typing coverage varied by locus: about 620-630 donors for A, B, C, DRB1 and DQB1; roughly 560 for DQA1; around 610 for DPA1; under 490 for DPB1. The T cell repertoires of around 730 subjects were profiled by immunosequencing and related to cytomegalovirus serostatus. Roughly 320 gigabases of sequencing data and around 80 million unique TCR sequences made up an early release that covered several hundred HLA-typed donors. Besides the first cohort of around 670 subjects, a separate validation cohort made up of about 120 different subjects was used. HLA typing covered class I and class II loci at four-digit resolution. Of the 350 to 450 genotyped donors, roughly 80% fell in the genetic ancestry cluster associated with self-reported Caucasian donors.

Library preparation was by the immunoSEQ multiplex PCR assay. The multiplex PCR relied on a mix of 60 forward primers for TCR Vbeta segments and 13 reverse primers for TCR Jbeta segments. Amplification of the CDR3 region of rearranged TCR beta genes was performed with a multiplex PCR assay on genomic DNA. Amplified TCR beta libraries were sequenced as 87-base-pair reads on the Illumina HiSeq System. Per the source publication's procedure: Across the roughly 700 repertoires, a later analysis counted 80 million or so unique TCR beta chains, roughly 11 million of which were shared by at least two donors. Raw reads were error-corrected and collapsed into unique sequences with a nearest-neighbor algorithm that merged closely related sequences to remove PCR and sequencing errors. Alignment of CDR3 sequences to IMGT reference sequences was used to assign V, D and J gene segments. For a sequence to be retained, at least a six-nucleotide match to both a V gene segment and a J gene segment was required. A rearrangement was called productive if the CDR3 had no stop codons and remained in frame with V and J, and every other rearrangement was called non-productive. CDR3 was defined according to IMGT convention as the region running from the second conserved V-encoded cysteine to the conserved J-encoded phenylalanine. In an earlier analysis of around 570 of the donors, sequences lacking an unambiguous match to a single V gene segment were excluded. An earlier analysis of roughly 590 of the donors called V segments functional above 56.7% productive rearrangements and segregating when the between-donor standard deviation exceeded 5%. A statistical classification framework was developed to diagnose cytomegalovirus status using the catalog of TCR beta chain sequences. A later analysis assigned V and J genes by comparing TCR nucleotide sequences with IMGT/GENE-DB human TR gene sequences. The TCRdist pipeline was used in a later analysis to assign CDR3 sequences and most-parsimonious VDJ recombination scenarios. In a later analysis, each TCR beta chain was defined by its CDR3 amino acid sequence together with its V-gene family, and reads without a unique V-gene family were excluded. A later analysis removed several hundred highly shared, low-generation-probability nucleotide sequences to deal with suspected cross-contamination and a sequencing artifact. For each public chain, a later analysis derived a clonal expansion index from normalized ranks of inferred template counts within each repertoire. Generation probabilities in a later analysis came from a VDJ recombination model fitted to out-of-frame rearrangements, and those results were checked against IGoR. In a later analysis, TCR-TCR, TCR-HLA and TCR-CMV co-occurrence was scored with hypergeometric tests, and a repertoire-size bias correction was applied to TCR pairs. False discovery rates were estimated in a later analysis by permuting HLA or CMV assignments 20 times. In a later analysis, co-occurring TCRs were grouped using DBSCAN, and TCRdist sequence similarity was added for clustering within HLA-allele-positive subsets. Repertoires with fewer than 30,000 or more than 120,000 public chains were left out of co-occurrence clustering, as were about five repertoires with anomalous nucleotide sharing. TCRdb stores this immuneACCESS table with in-frame sequences only. Part of the clones is absent; in the studies checked, under half of the shortfall reflects unresolved V genes, and no reason is known for the rest. V and J calls and clone size are given by that table; D and trimming were obtained from the DNA. This sample lists approximately 79,000 clones; over 70% were detected once. Of the sample, less than 7% is held by the ten largest clones.

General study outcomes and caveats: When HLA alleles, especially DR and DQ, strongly co-occurred, TCR associations were difficult to assign to individual alleles. In vitro tests confirmed that a few of the cytomegalovirus-associated TCR beta chains recognize cytomegalovirus antigens. Linkage disequilibrium might explain the correlated functional status among segregating V segments, but an unknown experimental factor could not be excluded. The authors suggested that the approach could potentially be generalized to other disease states and immunological phenotypes. In a later analysis, HLA-associated TCR beta chains showed more clonal expansion and lower generation probabilities than non-associated chains that were equally common. According to a later analysis, most CMV-associated TCR beta chains appeared to be HLA-restricted, and the HLA associations seemed to be driven largely by CMV exposure. In a later genetic analysis, fewer N-insertions in productive TCRs were reported among donors in an Asian-associated ancestry cluster than the 666-donor mean. A later analysis found that TCR association rates varied across HLA loci, with DRB1 alleles showing the most associated TCRs and HLA-C alleles the fewest. In an earlier analysis of roughly 500 of the donors, most TCR beta V segments appeared in productive rearrangements about 87% or about 30% of the time, broadly matching IMGT annotations. Because the 87-base-pair reads could not distinguish some IMGT-functional V segments, including TRBV6-2 and TRBV6-3, those segments were excluded. Cytomegalovirus status was reported to be diagnosed by the classifier with high specificity and sensitivity in both the original and validation cohorts. While some public TCRs were present in many individuals, most TCR sequences turned up only very rarely across donors. Several of the top co-occurrence clusters appeared to be linked to parvovirus B19, influenza, CMV and Epstein-Barr virus, according to a later analysis. The presence/absence analyses assumed that sequencing depth was roughly uniform across donors, and that assumption may not be true. Because HLA typing was missing for some donors at each locus, association tests included only the typed subset. Immune exposure information for the cohort was limited to CMV serostatus. At a false discovery rate of 0.05, a later analysis linked 16,951 TCR beta sequences to specific HLA alleles. Because counts were too low, seventeen rarely observed V segments, including chromosome 9 orphons, were excluded from the earlier analysis of some 590 of the donors. The cohort was sequenced for TCR beta chains only, and without alpha or paired-chain data the features that could be detected were limited. In a later genetic analysis, a missense DCLRE1C variant was associated with V-gene and J-gene trimming of TCR beta chains, and the association was replicated in an independent cohort. A cluster of highly shared sequence variants was judged likely to represent a technical artifact of the sequencing pipeline. The study listed 164 TCR beta chains as associated with cytomegalovirus. A further reported finding was that TCR beta sequences accurately predicted the HLA-A and HLA-B alleles for most subjects in the first cohort.

Between the V and J ends, shortened by 5 bases and 1 base respectively, the junction contains 15 bases. The germline V gene (reference sequence) specifies MNHEY as CDR1 and SMNVEV as CDR2. From the cysteine through the phenylalanine, the CDR3 covers 16 amino acids. The read is trimmed to its CDR3 DNA, 48 bases read in frame from base 1. In total, fewer than 750 healthy bone marrow donors made up the cohort. At the time of sampling, all cohort members were nominally healthy, though unrecorded immune exposures were likely present. The donor was CMV seropositive and belonged to the group of 250 to 300 seropositive cohort members. A peripheral blood sample was provided by each donor, and peripheral blood mononuclear cells were used for TCR beta sequencing. Genomic DNA was extracted from the blood cell samples with the Qiagen DNeasy Blood Extraction Kit. Concerning this clone: Its binding antigen is unknown. Per-base quality was not reported, and no clone a single base away is much larger than it.

Sequencing was performed on PBMCs. The chain is made from TRBV27 and TRBJ2-1; the best D guess is TRBD2, with 5 bases matching. The TCR was taken from a male donor in good health and CMV-seropositive. CDR3 region: CASSPPWAGSYNEQFF. The DNA sequence is as follows: TGTGCCAGCAGTCCGCCATGGGCGGGTTCCTACAATGAGCAGTTCTTC.